This T cell receptor (beta chain) was recorded in a study of shared clonotypes between healthy human individuals. Study-level information: The study drew on a couple of women and a few men aged 18 to 49 as donors.

CD4+ cells yielded CD45RA+ naive and CD45RA-negative memory subsets. The deep-level immunoSEQ assay was used. Profiling relied on immunoSEQ multiplex PCR, and the TCRdb table lists in-frame clones only, not all of them. The sample consists of about 2 million clones, 85% to 95% of them appearing once. On this clone itself: Antigen unknown. Its ends do not fully match the called genes, so a read error is possible. The same CDR3 also results from other DNA sequences found in this sample.

The CDR3 has 16 amino acids. CDR1 SGHDT and CDR2 YYEEEE come from the germline V gene. Notes on the study in general: Rarefaction indicated that sorted-subset sequencing remained incomplete although depth was large.

V and J are TRBV5-6 and TRBJ1-6, with a possible D match to TRBD1 (6 bases). Specimen: naive CD4+ T cells sorted from blood. Noted subset: CD45RA+ positively selected. The sequence came from a man aged 18-30 years in good health. This CDR3 reads CASSLAGGLNNSPLHF. The CDR3, as DNA: TGTGCCAGCAGCTTGGCGGGGGGCTTGAATAATTCCCCCCTCCACTTT.